The next 22 T cell receptor beta chains were all read from a single sample in a study of circulating and synovial CD4+ cells in juvenile arthritis. Sequenced by immunoSEQ multiplex PCR; TCRdb stores in-frame clones only, minus some. The table has 25,000 to 35,000 clones, approximately 92% seen once. The sequenced sample consisted of CD4+ T cells from blood. Receptors originate from a human donor with juvenile idiopathic arthritis.

The J gene is TRBJ1-5, the V gene TRBV19, with 8 bases fitting TRBD1. Germline V gene lookup returns CDR1 LNHDA and CDR2 SQIVND (reference sequence). There are 15 residues in the CDR3. Losses at the gene ends were 6 bases for V and 6 bases for J; bases not matched to a gene: 10. For the CDR3, the DNA is TGTGCCAGTAGCTTGACAGGGGACGCGAGTCAGCCCCAGCATTTT. Translation: CASSLTGDASQPQHF. Full variable domain (remainder filled in from reference TRBV19 and TRBJ1-5): DGGITQSPKYLFRKEGQNVTLSCEQNLNHDAMYWYRQDPGQGLRLIYYSQIVNDFQKGDIAEGYSVSREKKESFPLTVTSAQKNPTAFYLCASSLTGDASQPQHFGDGTRLSIL.

The rearrangement uses TRBV7-2 and TRBJ2-1; the match to TRBD2 covers 11 bases. V was pared by 4 bases and J by 4 bases, with 3 bases of the junction left unmatched. The CDR3 has 15 residues. Germline-derived CDR1 and CDR2 are SGHTA and FQGNSA. The CDR3 DNA follows: TGTGCCAGCAGCTCGACTAGCGGGACATACAATGAGCAGTTCTTC. Translation: CASSSTSGTYNEQFF.

The CDR3: CASSLYLAVSYEQYF. In DNA form, the CDR3 reads TGTGCCAGCAGTTTGTACCTAGCGGTCTCCTACGAGCAGTACTTC. The V call is TRBV28, the J call TRBJ2-7, with 7 bases matching TRBD2. The CDR3 is 15 residues long. The J segment lost 0 bases and the V segment lost 3 bases, leaving 5 bases of the junction unmatched. Germline V gene data show CDR1 as MDHEN and CDR2 as SYDVKM.

The genes are TRBV11-2 and TRBJ2-3; TRBD2 is a possible D gene (6 bases). The germline gives CDR1 SGHAT, CDR2 FQNNGV. The CDR3 spans 15 residues. V gave up 3 bases and J gave up 2 bases, with 12 bases separating them. This chain's CDR3 is CASSFSSVNTDTQYF. The CDR3 nucleotides read TGTGCCAGCAGCTTCTCTAGCGTCAACACAGATACGCAGTATTTT.

This clone was seen once. The gene calls are TRBV5-5 and TRBJ2-7, with 8 bases fitting TRBD1. The germline gives CDR1 SGHKS, CDR2 YYEKEE (reference sequence). This CDR3 spans 13 amino acids. Germline trimming cut 5 bases from V and 4 bases from J; bases unmatched to any gene: 5. For the CDR3, the DNA is TGTGCCAGCAGGCCGGGACAGGAATACGAGCAGTACTTC. Translation: CASRPGQEYEQYF.

This clone was detected once. The rearrangement joins TRBV28 to TRBJ2-5; 14 bases fit TRBD2. In germline, CDR1 is MDHEN, CDR2 SYDVKM. The junction had 6 bases not matched to a gene; V was cut back by 3 bases and J by 0 bases. This CDR3 contains 18 residues. The chain's CDR3 is CASSLRTSGRSYQETQYF. DNA for the CDR3: TGTGCCAGCAGTTTGCGGACTAGCGGGAGGTCGTACCAAGAGACCCAGTACTTC.

This chain uses TRBV2 with TRBJ2-3; D is undetermined. V lost 6 bases to trimming and J lost 1 base, with 11 bases between them. The CDR3 has 14 residues. Germline V gene sequence: CDR1 SNHLY, CDR2 FYNNEI. CDR3 nucleotide sequence: TGTGCCAGCAGCCGTGAGAGAGGCACAGATACGCAGTATTTT. Translating gives CASSRERGTDTQYF.

This chain joins TRBV7-8 and TRBJ2-1; TRBD2 agrees at 14 bases. CDR1 SGHVS and CDR2 FQNEAQ come from the germline V gene. Losses at the gene ends were 8 bases for V and 9 bases for J; bases not matched to a gene: 9. The CDR3 runs 15 residues. CDR3 region: CASGMGLAGVGEQFF. CDR3 DNA: TGTGCCAGCGGAATGGGACTAGCGGGAGTCGGTGAGCAGTTCTTC.

The rearrangement uses TRBV5-1 and TRBJ2-1, with D hard to call. Trimming removed 0 bases from V and 6 bases from J, with 10 bases in between. The CDR3 spans 14 residues. The germline V gene encodes CDR1 SGHRS and CDR2 YFSETQ. CDR3 protein: CASSLGQIRNEQFF. The CDR3 DNA is TGCGCCAGCAGCTTGGGGCAGATCCGCAATGAGCAGTTCTTC.

The rearrangement links TRBV30 to TRBJ2-7, with D hard to call. The germline gives CDR1 GTSNPN, CDR2 SVGIG (reference sequence). This CDR3 is built from 10 residues. V lost 8 bases and J 6 bases, leaving 11 bases between the germline ends. The CDR3 DNA is TGTGCCGGCGGCACGAGCGAGCAGTACTTC. This gives the protein CAGGTSEQYF.

The rearrangement uses TRBV28 and TRBJ2-3, with 7 positions matching TRBD2. Germline V CDR1 and CDR2: MDHEN, SYDVKM. Trimming at V came to 7 bases and at J to 0 bases, leaving 1 base not matched to a gene. This CDR3 is 13 amino acids long. CDR3 DNA: TGTGCCAGCAAAGCGGGGAGCACAGATACGCAGTATTTT. Translating it yields CASKAGSTDTQYF.

This clone appeared once. This chain joins TRBV7-9 and TRBJ2-1, with a possible D match to TRBD1 (5 bases). V was shortened by 5 bases and J by 5 bases, with 19 bases between the two germline ends. The CDR3 covers 16 residues. Per the germline V gene, CDR1 is SEHNR and CDR2 is FQNEAQ (reference sequence). The CDR3 here is CASSQVVAGKNNEQFF. The CDR3 nucleotides are TGTGCCAGCAGCCAAGTAGTAGCAGGGAAAAACAATGAGCAGTTCTTC.

This chain joins TRBV4-2 and TRBJ1-1; 8 bases align to TRBD1. This CDR3 is built from 16 residues. J lost 4 bases, V lost 1 base, and 8 bases had no gene match. Germline V lookup: CDR1 LGHNA, CDR2 YNFKEQ. The CDR3 is CASSQAQGVVGTEAFF. As DNA, the CDR3 is TGTGCCAGCAGCCAAGCACAGGGGGTTGTGGGCACTGAAGCTTTCTTT.

The rearrangement joins TRBV6-4 to TRBJ2-2, with D tentatively TRBD1 (6 bases). The germline gives CDR1 MRHNA, CDR2 SNTAGT. CDR3 length equals 17 residues. Trimming shortened V by 5 bases and J by 5 bases, and 21 bases separated the two germline ends. The CDR3 is CASSSTTGSFGTGELFF. CDR3 sequence (DNA): TGTGCCAGCAGTTCGACAACAGGGTCCTTCGGGACCGGGGAGCTGTTTTTT.

The rearrangement joins TRBV29-1 to TRBJ1-1; tentatively, D is TRBD1 (6 bases). The V gene lost 1 base and the J gene lost 8 bases, with 14 bases spanning the gap. Germline V CDR1 and CDR2: SQVTM, ANQGSEA. The CDR3 has 13 amino acids. CDR3 coding DNA: TGCAGCGTTGAAGTTTTATCCGGACAGGAAGCTTTCTTT. It is translated as CSVEVLSGQEAFF.

The chain recombines TRBV9 with TRBJ2-4, with 7 bases fitting TRBD1. Germline trimming cut 2 bases from V and 0 bases from J; bases unmatched to any gene: 5. CDR1 and CDR2 (germline): SGDLS, YYNGEE. The CDR3 has 16 residues. CDR3 residues: CASSVGTVLAKNIQYF. In nucleotides, the CDR3 is TGTGCCAGCAGCGTGGGGACAGTGCTAGCCAAAAACATTCAGTACTTC.

The rearrangement joins TRBV28 to TRBJ2-2; the match to TRBD1 covers 11 bases. Unmatched junction bases numbered 7, after V lost 6 bases and J lost 7 bases. The CDR3 length is 15 residues. Germline-derived CDR1 and CDR2 are MDHEN and SYDVKM. The CDR3 protein is CASRWTGGSGGELFF. The DNA of the CDR3 is TGTGCCAGCAGATGGACAGGGGGCAGCGGCGGGGAGCTGTTTTTT.

CDR3 residues: CASSPQGDSNQPQHF. DNA of the CDR3: TGTGCCAGCAGTCCTCAGGGGGATAGCAATCAGCCCCAGCATTTT. The gene calls are TRBV6-1 and TRBJ1-5, with 7 nucleotides matching TRBD1. Germline V gives CDR1 MNHNS, CDR2 SASEGT. This CDR3 region has 15 residues. V dropped 5 bases and J dropped 0; count of bases not matched to a gene: 4.

The sample holds one count of this clone. The chain joins TRBV9 to TRBJ2-7; TRBD2 matches at 9 bases. CDR1 SGDLS and CDR2 YYNGEE come from the germline V gene. After removal of 0 bases from V and 4 bases from J, the junction contained 11 bases not matched to a gene. This CDR3 spans 17 amino acids. The CDR3 loop reads CASSVGLAATRMYEQYF. As DNA, the CDR3 is TGTGCCAGCAGCGTAGGACTAGCGGCGACCCGGATGTACGAGCAGTACTTC.

This clone was recorded only once. The rearrangement uses TRBV11-2 and TRBJ2-2; 9 nucleotides line up with TRBD1. The CDR3 covers 17 residues. V trimming: 4 bases; J trimming: 6 bases; junction bases outside the gene matches: 12. In germline, CDR1 is SGHAT, CDR2 FQNNGV. DNA for the CDR3: TGTGCCAGCAGCTCCGGACAGGGGACCCCCGGGGCCGGGGAGCTGTTTTTT. Translated: CASSSGQGTPGAGELFF.

This chain uses TRBV5-1 with TRBJ2-1, with 8 bases fitting TRBD2. Germline V gene lookup returns CDR1 SGHRS and CDR2 YFSETQ. The V and J ends lost 0 bases and 7 bases, in that order; junction bases with no gene match: 3. The CDR3 contains 14 residues. The CDR3, as DNA: TGCGCCAGCAGCTTGGACGGGACTAGAAATGAGCAGTTCTTC. Residues: CASSLDGTRNEQFF. Together with reference TRBV5-1 and TRBJ2-1, the CDR3 gives the full variable domain: KAGVTQTPRYLIKTRGQQVTLSCSPISGHRSVSWYQQTPGQGLQFLFEYFSETQRNKGNFPGRFSGRQFSNSRSEMNVSTLELGDSALYLCASSLDGTRNEQFFGPGTRLTVL.

The CDR3 DNA reads TGTGCCAGCAGTAGGGACTCAGCGGAGACCCAGTACTTC. This translates into CASSRDSAETQYF. The chain links TRBV6-4 to TRBJ2-5; D possibly corresponds to TRBD2 (6 bases). The CDR3 is made up of 13 amino acids. The germline V and J ends were trimmed by 5 bases and 5 bases, with 12 bases remaining between them. Per the germline V gene, CDR1 is MRHNA and CDR2 is SNTAGT.